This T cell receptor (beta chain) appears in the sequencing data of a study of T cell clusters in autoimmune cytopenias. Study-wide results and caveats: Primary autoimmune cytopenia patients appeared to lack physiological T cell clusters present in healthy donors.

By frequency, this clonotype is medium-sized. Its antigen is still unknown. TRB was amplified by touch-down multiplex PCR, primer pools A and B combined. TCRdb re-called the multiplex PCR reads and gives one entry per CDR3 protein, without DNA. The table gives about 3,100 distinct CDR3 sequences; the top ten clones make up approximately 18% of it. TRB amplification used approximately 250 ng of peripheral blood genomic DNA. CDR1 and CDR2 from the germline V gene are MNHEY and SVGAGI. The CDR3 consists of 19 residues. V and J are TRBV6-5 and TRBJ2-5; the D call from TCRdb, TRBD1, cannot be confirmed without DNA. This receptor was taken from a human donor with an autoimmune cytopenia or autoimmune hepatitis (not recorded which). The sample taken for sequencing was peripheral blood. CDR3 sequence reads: CASSYSGGGGAGEGETQYF.